The clone carrying this TCR beta chain has at least ten counts. What it binds is not known. This record belongs to a study of T-cell reconstitution after alpha-beta-depleted transplantation in children. The CDR3 has 14 amino acids. The V and J ends lost 4 bases and 1 base respectively, with 11 bases between them. CDR1 and CDR2 (germline): SGHRS, YFSETQ. The library targeted TCRbeta and was prepared with unique molecular identifiers. MiXCR, applied by TCRdb to the PCR reads, yields one record per CDR3 protein. This sample has around 180,000 distinct CDR3 sequences, with around 10% found just once. Regarding the study as a whole: From newly produced T cells came most of the T-cell counts and diversity one year after transplant. Two months or so post-transplant, alpha-beta T cells reportedly derived from several hundred expanded graft clones. Some patients owed their high day-60 TCRbeta diversity to surviving recipient T cells and thymic progenitors.

The rearrangement uses TRBV5-1 and TRBJ2-5, with D maybe TRBD2 (6 bases). This sequence originates from a boy aged 2-15 years with acute myeloid leukemia, due to receive a stem cell transplant. The material sequenced was PBMCs, taken before TCRalphabeta/CD19-depleted stem cell transplant. The CDR3 DNA reads as TGCGCCAGCAGCGATCCGGGAGCCCAAGAGACCCAGTACTTC. This gives the protein CASSDPGAQETQYF.